This T cell receptor beta chain was found in a study of CD8 T cells in ankylosing spondylitis listed by TCRdb under 2017. Looking at the study overall: The study set out to find disease-linked TCR variants by profiling T cell receptor beta repertoires in ankylosing spondylitis patients and healthy donors. The full study cohort comprised 25 ankylosing spondylitis patients and over a hundred healthy donors. Peripheral blood was sampled, and synovial fluid was also collected from ankylosing spondylitis patients. Summary of the overall study and its limitations: Significant enrichment of the disease-linked clones was reported in matched synovial fluid samples from ankylosing spondylitis patients. The disease-linked clones showed a CD8+ phenotype and occurred at relatively low frequencies in peripheral blood. Some TCR beta motif variants had previously been reported in synovial fluid and blood of reactive arthritis patients, which suggested common disease-initiation mechanisms. A TCR beta motif of several highly homologous amino acid variants appeared characteristic of blood from ankylosing spondylitis patients.

For this clonotype: The specificity of this receptor is unknown. The sample holds no much larger clone one base away, and base qualities are not on file.

Trimmed from V: 5 bases; trimmed from J: 2 bases; junction bases lacking a gene match: 6. The CDR3 spans 14 residues, from the cysteine through the phenylalanine. The sequence is cut down to CDR3 DNA, 42 bases in frame from base 1. From a lookup of the germline V gene, CDR1 and CDR2 are SGHVS and FQNEAQ. The reads were generated on an Illumina HiSeq 2500. Quantitative 5'-RACE with molecular barcodes was the method used to prepare the TCR beta libraries. Under the source paper's analysis protocol: Disease-linked TCR variants were identified with a new computational method built on a probabilistic model of VDJ rearrangement. The public reads were quality trimmed at Q25 with fastp and then assembled into clones with MiXCR by TCRdb, keeping productive beta chains. Under each unique CDR3 protein, matching rows form one entry showing the most common genes and DNA. The V and J calls here are based on TCRdb, not the publication. The sample table lists some 130,000 distinct CDR3 sequences, 8% to 9% of them with a count of one. The ten largest account for 6% to 8% of the sample.

For each ankylosing spondylitis patient, the synovial fluid sample was matched to a blood sample from that same patient. This clonotype originated in a male donor with ankylosing spondylitis. The chain is assembled from TRBV7-8 and TRBJ2-7; TRBD2 aligns with 7 central bases. Sequencing input: synovial fluid, either unsorted or a sorted T cell fraction (not recorded which). The CDR3 in this case is CASSKRGSPYEQYF. The nucleotides are TGTGCCAGCAGCAAACGCGGGAGCCCCTACGAGCAGTACTTC.